This TCR beta chain was captured by sequencing in a study of shared clonotypes between healthy human individuals. Overall study: Donors, aged 18 to 49, were a couple of women and a few men. Donors had three CD4 naive, three CD4 memory, two CD8 naive and one CD8 memory plate apiece.

The split of CD4+ cells yielded CD45RA+ naive and CD45RA-negative memory subsets. Regarding the study as a whole: Tissues were not sampled, only blood, and their repertoires likely differ.

This clone was picked up a small number of times. Its antigen is not identified. Other DNA sequences in the same sample also yield this CDR3. This table comes from immunoSEQ multiplex PCR, and its TCRdb copy is limited to in-frame clones, with some not included. The top ten hold around 0.13% of the sample, which has approximately 2.4 million clones, approximately 94% seen once. The sample taken for sequencing was naive CD4+ T cells sorted from blood. Subset given: CD45RA+ positively selected. The TCR was taken from a man aged 18 to 29 in good health.

The CDR3 is CASSGQGDSNQPQHF. Written as DNA, the CDR3 is TGTGCCAGCAGTGGACAGGGAGATAGCAATCAGCCCCAGCATTTT. V and J are TRBV2 and TRBJ1-5; 7 bases agree with TRBD1. Germline trimming cut 4 bases from V and 0 bases from J; bases unmatched to any gene: 3. There are 15 residues in the CDR3. CDR1 SNHLY and CDR2 FYNNEI come from the germline V gene.